This entry lists 8 T cell receptor beta chains sequenced from one sample in a study of cytomegalovirus exposure and HLA in healthy donors. Sequenced by immunoSEQ multiplex PCR; TCRdb stores in-frame clones only, minus some. The table records roughly 79,000 clones, more than 85% of them present only once. Specimen: PBMCs. The receptors here all came from a young man in good health and CMV-seronegative.

The chain couples TRBV11-2 to TRBJ1-2; 7 bases map to TRBD1. The germline gives CDR1 SGHAT, CDR2 FQNNGV. The V and J ends lost 4 bases and 4 bases, in that order; junction bases with no gene match: 6. The CDR3 runs to 14 residues. The CDR3 nucleotides read TGTGCCAGCAGCTCGCCGGGACAGCCCTATGGCTACACCTTC. It translates to CASSSPGQPYGYTF.

The chain has TRBV9 and TRBJ2-7; tentative D call: TRBD1 (5 bases). The CDR3 is 14 residues long. From germline, CDR1 is SGDLS and CDR2 YYNGEE. Trimming removed 4 bases at V and 4 bases at J, with 15 bases between. The CDR3 bases are TGTGCCAGCAGCAGACGGATCCAGGGTTACGAGCAGTACTTC. Its translation is CASSRRIQGYEQYF.

The rearrangement uses TRBV7-6 and TRBJ2-1, with 10 bases matching TRBD2. The CDR3 length is 17 residues. Germline CDR1 SGHVS, CDR2 FNYEAQ. Unmatched junction bases numbered 6, after V lost 1 base and J lost 3 bases. The CDR3 is CASSLVVAGGLYNEQFF. The CDR3 nucleotides read TGTGCCAGCAGCTTAGTAGTAGCGGGGGGTCTCTACAATGAGCAGTTCTTC.

The V gene is TRBV9, the J gene TRBJ2-2, with D possibly being TRBD2 (5 bases). The CDR3 length is 15 residues. CDR1 and CDR2 (germline): SGDLS, YYNGEE. V lost 4 bases and J 1 base, leaving 11 bases between the germline ends. CDR3 DNA: TGTGCCAGCAGCCCCCGGACTGGGAACACCGGGGAGCTGTTTTTT. As protein: CASSPRTGNTGELFF.

V gene TRBV27 combines with J gene TRBJ2-1, with 9 bases fitting TRBD1. The CDR3 has 14 amino acids. The germline CDR1 and CDR2 sequences are MNHEY and SMNVEV (reference sequence). The ends lost 6 bases at V and 10 bases at J; junction bases unmatched: 10. The CDR3 sequence: CASSRQGDASEQFF. CDR3 in DNA: TGTGCCAGCAGCCGACAGGGGGATGCTTCAGAGCAGTTCTTC.

The chain has TRBV7-9 and TRBJ2-3, with 7 bases identical to TRBD2. The CDR3 spans 15 residues. The V and J ends lost 2 bases and 2 bases, in that order; junction bases with no gene match: 4. Germline V lookup: CDR1 SEHNR, CDR2 FQNEAQ (reference sequence). The CDR3 DNA follows: TGTGCCAGCAGCTTATTGCGGGGGTACACAGATACGCAGTATTTT. Translated, it gives CASSLLRGYTDTQYF. The full variable domain, rest sourced from reference TRBV7-9 and TRBJ2-3, is DTGVSQNPRHKITKRGQNVTFRCDPISEHNRLYWYRQTLGQGPEFLTYFQNEAQLEKSRLLSDRFSAERPKGSFSTLEIQRTEQGDSAMYLCASSLLRGYTDTQYFGPGTRLTVL.

The rearrangement uses TRBV7-8 and TRBJ2-7, with 9 bases that match TRBD1. Germline CDR1 is SGHVS and CDR2 is FQNEAQ. The CDR3 is made up of 15 amino acids. Trimming removed 5 bases from V and 2 bases from J; junction bases left unmatched: 7. CDR3 protein: CASSEPGTGTYEQYF. Written as DNA, the CDR3 is TGTGCCAGCAGCGAGCCCGGGACAGGGACCTACGAGCAGTACTTC.

This chain joins TRBV18 and TRBJ1-3, with D possibly matching TRBD1 (6 bases). The germline V gene has CDR1 KGHSH and CDR2 LQKENI. Trimming removed 2 bases at V and 0 bases at J, with 11 bases between. The CDR3 totals 16 residues. Written as DNA, the CDR3 is TGTGCCAGCTCACCAGAGGACAGTGGCTCTGGAAACACCATATATTTT. Translated, it gives CASSPEDSGSGNTIYF.